These 10 T cell receptor beta chains originate from one sample sequenced in a study of blood T cells in healthy people across ages. A J-beta primer mix and a sample-barcoded 5' primer were used in a second PCR of roughly 6 to 11 cycles. TCRdb recomputed calls from the 5' RACE reads with MiXCR, one row per CDR3 protein. The sample records about 970,000 distinct CDR3 sequences, roughly 51% being singletons. Sample: blood. These receptors were obtained from a woman aged 60 to 75 in good health.

This clonotype came up once. The V gene is TRBV20-1, the J gene TRBJ1-2, with D unclear. The CDR3 loop spans 11 amino acids. With 4 bases removed from V and 10 bases from J, the gap between germline ends came to 13 bases. Germline CDR1 reads DFQATT; CDR2 reads SNEGSKA (reference sequence). This CDR3 is CSANKPGLYTF. CDR3 nucleotides: TGCAGTGCTAACAAGCCCGGTCTCTACACCTTC.

This clonotype was picked up a small number of times. This sequence joins TRBV7-2 and TRBJ2-3; the match to TRBD2 covers 9 bases. The CDR3 totals 16 residues. The trim removed 1 base at V and 4 bases at J, leaving 6 bases unmatched. Germline-derived CDR1 and CDR2 are SGHTA and FQGNSA. The CDR3 protein is CASSLVAGGLADTQYF. DNA of the CDR3: TGTGCCAGCAGCTTAGTGGCGGGAGGGTTGGCAGATACGCAGTATTTT.

V and J are TRBV24-1 and TRBJ2-3; maybe TRBD2 (5 bases). Deletions cut 4 bases from V and 3 bases from J, with 13 bases between. Germline values: CDR1 KGHDR, CDR2 SFDVKD. This CDR3 comprises 15 residues. CDR3 region: CATSDLRSGTDTQYF. The DNA of the CDR3 is TGTGCCACCAGTGACTTAAGGTCGGGGACAGATACGCAGTATTTT.

V usage is TRBV27 and J usage is TRBJ2-5; 11 positions match TRBD2. Trimming at V came to 2 bases and at J to 4 bases, leaving 6 bases not matched to a gene. CDR3 length equals 16 residues. Germline V lookup: CDR1 MNHEY, CDR2 SMNVEV (reference sequence). CDR3 residues: CASSLISGRASETQYF. The CDR3 nucleotides are TGTGCCAGCAGTTTAATTAGCGGGAGGGCCTCAGAGACCCAGTACTTC.

V gene TRBV3-1 combines with J gene TRBJ1-1; D possibly corresponds to TRBD1 (6 bases). CDR3 length: 15 residues. Between the trimmed V and J ends, which lost 1 base and 11 bases, there was a span of 20 bases. In germline, CDR1 is LGHDT, CDR2 YNNKEL (reference sequence). CDR3 region: CASSQVIRGYSAAFF. The CDR3 DNA is TGTGCCAGCAGCCAAGTCATTAGGGGGTACAGTGCGGCTTTCTTT. Together with reference TRBV3-1 and TRBJ1-1, the CDR3 gives the full variable domain: DTAVSQTPKYLVTQMGNDKSIKCEQNLGHDTMYWYKQDSKKFLKIMFSYNNKELIINETVPNRFSPKSPDKAHLNLHINSLELGDSAVYFCASSQVIRGYSAAFFGQGTRLTVV.

The sample holds a few counts of this clonotype. The V and J genes are TRBV28 and TRBJ2-7; the D gene is possibly TRBD1 (5 bases). The CDR3 contains 14 residues. V shed 3 bases and J shed 7 bases, with 16 bases lying between them. Germline V gene lookup returns CDR1 MDHEN and CDR2 SYDVKM. CDR3 bases: TGTGCCAGCAGTTTTGGGGCCTTTATTAATGAGCAGTACTTC. It codes for CASSFGAFINEQYF.

The chain couples TRBV20-1 to TRBJ2-7; TRBD1 or TRBD2 may be the D gene (5 bases each). This CDR3 is built from 17 residues. The germline V and J ends were trimmed by 3 bases and 4 bases, with 25 bases remaining between them. Per germline, CDR1 DFQATT and CDR2 SNEGSKA (reference sequence). The DNA of the CDR3 is TGCAGTGCTAGGGACCGCTCGATGGGACGGGGACGGTACGAGCAGTACTTC. Translated, it gives CSARDRSMGRGRYEQYF.

The chain has TRBV27 and TRBJ1-5, with 8 bases fitting TRBD1. V was pared by 0 bases and J by 4 bases, with 5 bases of the junction left unmatched. From germline, CDR1 is MNHEY and CDR2 SMNVEV (reference sequence). There are 16 residues in the CDR3. CDR3: CASSLSRTGSNQPQHF. The DNA for the CDR3 is TGTGCCAGCAGTTTATCTAGGACAGGGAGTAATCAGCCCCAGCATTTT.

This chain joins TRBV12-3 or TRBV12-4 and TRBJ2-7; 8 nucleotides align to TRBD2. The V and J ends lost 10 bases and 2 bases, in that order; junction bases with no gene match: 7. CDR3 length equals 13 residues. The CDR3 DNA follows: TGTGCCACCTCGGGGGGGATAGCCTACGAGCAGTACTTC. Its translation is CATSGGIAYEQYF.

This chain links TRBV7-2 with TRBJ2-7; D is unresolved. This CDR3 is built from 16 residues. Deletions cut 1 base from V and 2 bases from J, with 15 bases between. Germline CDR1 and CDR2: SGHTA and FQGNSA. The CDR3 sequence: CASSLGRDSPTYEQYF. The CDR3 DNA follows: TGTGCCAGCAGCTTAGGTCGTGACTCACCTACCTACGAGCAGTACTTC. Supplemented by reference TRBV7-2 and TRBJ2-7, the full variable domain reads GAGVSQSPSNKVTEKGKDVELRCDPISGHTALYWYRQSLGQGLEFLIYFQGNSAPDKSGLPSDRFSAERTGGSVSTLTIQRTQQEDSAVYLCASSLGRDSPTYEQYFGPGTRLTVT.